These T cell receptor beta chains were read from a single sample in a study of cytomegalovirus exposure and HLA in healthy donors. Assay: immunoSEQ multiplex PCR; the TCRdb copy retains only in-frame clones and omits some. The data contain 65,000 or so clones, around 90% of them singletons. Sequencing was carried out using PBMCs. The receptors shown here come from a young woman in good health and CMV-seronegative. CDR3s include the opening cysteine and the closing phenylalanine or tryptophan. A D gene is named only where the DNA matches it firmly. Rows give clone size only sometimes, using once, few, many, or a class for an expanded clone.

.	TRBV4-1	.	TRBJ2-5	TGCGCCAGCAGCCAAGGGGCCGGGGACCAAGAGACCCAGTACTTC	CASSQGAGDQETQYF
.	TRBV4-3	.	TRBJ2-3	TGCGCCAGCAGCCATCTAGGAAGCACAGATACGCAGTATTTT	CASSHLGSTDTQYF
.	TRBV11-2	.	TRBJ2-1	TGTGCCAGCAGCTCAGCGGCTCACAATGAGCAGTTCTTC	CASSSAAHNEQFF
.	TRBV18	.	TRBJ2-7	TGTGCCAGCTCCGCAGGGGACGCTGGGTCCGAGCAGTACTTC	CASSAGDAGSEQYF
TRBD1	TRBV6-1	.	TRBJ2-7	TGTGCCAGCCGGGACAGGGCCAACGAGCAGTACTTC	CASRDRANEQYF
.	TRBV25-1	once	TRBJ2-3	TGTGCCAGCAGTAACCAGGCCCGCGCAGATACGCAGTATTTT	CASSNQARADTQYF
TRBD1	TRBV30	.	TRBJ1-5	TGTGCCTGGAGTGAAACCGGGACAGGAATTAATCAGCCCCAGCATTTT	CAWSETGTGINQPQHF
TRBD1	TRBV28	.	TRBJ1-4	TGTGCCAGCAGTTGGACAGGGGGGGGTCAAGGGGAGTTTTTT	CASSWTGGGQGEFF
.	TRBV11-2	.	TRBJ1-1	TGTGCCAGCAGCTCTCAAGCCACTGAAGCTTTCTTT	CASSSQATEAFF
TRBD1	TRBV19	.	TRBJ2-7	TGTGCCAGTAGTACCTCCGGGACAGGGGGGAGCGAGCAGTACTTC	CASSTSGTGGSEQYF
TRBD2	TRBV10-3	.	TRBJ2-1	TGTGCCATCAGTGTACAACCTAGCGGGACGGATGAGCAGTTCTTC	CAISVQPSGTDEQFF
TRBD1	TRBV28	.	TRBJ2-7	TGTGCCAGCAGTCAACAGGGGGGCCCCTTCTACGAGCAGTACTTC	CASSQQGGPFYEQYF
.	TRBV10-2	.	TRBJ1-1	TGCGCCACGTCAAAACCAGGCAGAACTGAAGCTTTCTTT	CATSKPGRTEAFF
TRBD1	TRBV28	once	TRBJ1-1	TGTGCCAGCAGGGAACAGGGGGCTTTGAACACTGAAGCTTTCTTT	CASREQGALNTEAFF
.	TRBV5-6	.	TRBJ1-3	TGTGCCAGCAGCTTGGGTTCAGGTTCTGGAAACACCATATATTTT	CASSLGSGSGNTIYF
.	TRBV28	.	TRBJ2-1	TGTGCCACCAGTAGAGTCTACAATGAGCAGTTCTTC	CATSRVYNEQFF
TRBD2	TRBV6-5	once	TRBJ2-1	TGTGCCAGCAGTTATACAGCGGGAGGGTATTACAATGAGCAGTTCTTC	CASSYTAGGYYNEQFF